A single count supports the clone carrying this T cell receptor beta chain. Its antigen remains unknown. Treatment of the sample: around 19 received Ad26.COV2.S at low or high dose, single or two shots; about five received placebo; per-sample allocation not given. Samples came from day 63 after the first vaccine or placebo injection. An adult aged 18-55 years in Boston served as the donor. Libraries were prepared by immunoSEQ multiplex PCR; TCRdb keeps only in-frame clonotypes and omits some of them. Altogether about 480,000 clones are present, around 88% being singletons, with the ten largest covering roughly 13%. This entry is derived from a study of Ad26.COV2.S vaccination and SARS-CoV-2 variants. The overall study: Donor participated within the Ad26.COV2.S arm of the COV1001 trial. Study-wide points: People who got the vaccine or the placebo had similar non-spike TCR breadth.

Germline CDR1 is LGHNA and CDR2 is YSLEER. The CDR3 sequence is 20 residues long. The ends were cut back, 4 bases at V and 1 base at J, with 27 bases in the middle. This clonotype was sampled from a person aged 18-65 years who received the Ad26.COV2.S COVID-19 vaccine or a placebo. The sample consisted of peripheral blood, taken in a trial of Ad26.COV2.S vaccine versus placebo. The chain combines TRBV4-3 with TRBJ2-3; possibly TRBD2 for D (10 bases). The CDR3 sequence is CASSLQGASGSRSGTDTQYF. The CDR3 coding sequence is TGCGCCAGCAGCCTACAGGGGGCTAGCGGGAGTAGATCGGGCACAGATACGCAGTATTTT.